This is a list of T cell receptor beta chains from one sample in a study of T cells in Graves' hyperthyroidism and ophthalmopathy. Each CDR3 protein is one row after TCRdb ran MiXCR on the multiplex PCR reads. The sample lists about 400,000 distinct CDR3 sequences; 14% to 15% were seen once. The sample comprised blood. The receptors were sampled from a man aged 18-30 years with Graves' ophthalmopathy. Both conserved end residues are part of each CDR3. D genes are given only for firm matches. Some rows have no size entry. The others give once, few or many, or a class for an expanded clone.

TRBJ2-1,NA,TRBV6-2/TRBV6-3,many,CASSYLESEQFF,TGTGCCAGCAGTTACTTGGAATCGGAGCAGTTCTTC
TRBJ2-2,TRBD2,TRBV5-6,few,CASSRGLAGGLGGELFF,TGTGCCAGCAGCCGGGGACTAGCGGGAGGACTGGGCGGGGAGCTGTTTTTT
TRBJ1-2,NA,TRBV24-1,few,CATSGKGFNYGYTF,TGTGCCACCAGTGGCAAGGGTTTTAACTATGGCTACACCTTC
TRBJ2-7,NA,TRBV10-1,few,CASSVGRGYEQYF,TGCGCCAGCAGTGTTGGCAGAGGATACGAGCAGTACTTC
TRBJ2-7,NA,TRBV6-9,once,CASSSAAGEGYEQYF,TGTGCCAGCAGTTCGGCGGCAGGCGAAGGCTACGAGCAGTACTTC
TRBJ2-1,NA,TRBV10-3,NA,CAISVVRGSFNEQFF,TGTGCCATCAGTGTTGTGCGGGGTTCCTTCAATGAGCAGTTCTTC
TRBJ2-7,NA,TRBV3-1,many,CASSDLTGSSYEQYF,TGTGCCAGCAGCGACCTAACAGGGAGCTCCTACGAGCAGTACTTC
TRBJ1-6,NA,TRBV25-1,NA,CASSRKFGDNSPLHF,TGTGCCAGCAGTCGTAAATTCGGAGATAATTCACCCCTCCACTTT
TRBJ2-7,NA,TRBV19,few,CASTVRIQSSEQYF,TGTGCCAGTACGGTTCGGATCCAGAGCAGCGAGCAGTACTTC
TRBJ2-2,NA,TRBV7-7,NA,CASSLQGGGAGELFF,TGTGCTAGCAGCTTACAAGGTGGAGGGGCCGGGGAGCTGTTTTTT
TRBJ2-7,NA,TRBV12-3/TRBV12-4,many,CASSLYGTLSSYEQYF,TGTGCCAGCAGTTTATATGGGACTTTGTCCTCCTACGAGCAGTACTTC
TRBJ2-5,NA,TRBV7-9,few,CASSLVRGRVVETQYF,TGTGCCAGCAGCTTAGTTCGGGGCCGGGTGGTAGAGACCCAGTACTTC
TRBJ1-4,NA,TRBV24-1,NA,CATSAQGGQLFF,TGTGCCACCAGTGCCCAGGGTGGTCAACTGTTTTTT
TRBJ1-2,NA,TRBV9,few,CASSVGLRAGYTF,TGTGCCAGCAGCGTAGGTTTGAGGGCTGGCTACACCTTC
TRBJ2-2,NA,TRBV27,many,CASSLFRGSFTGELFF,TGTGCCAGCAGTTTATTCAGGGGCTCCTTCACCGGGGAGCTGTTTTTT
TRBJ1-1,NA,TRBV14,few,CASSQDRGRSEAFF,TGTGCCAGCAGCCAAGATCGGGGGCGGAGTGAAGCTTTCTTT
TRBJ2-2,NA,TRBV29-1,few,CSVEVSSTGELFF,TGCAGCGTTGAAGTGTCGAGCACCGGGGAGCTGTTTTTT
TRBJ2-5,NA,TRBV5-1,NA,CASSLGGGASQETQYF,TGCGCCAGCAGCTTGGGAGGCGGGGCGTCACAAGAGACCCAGTACTTC
TRBJ2-5,NA,TRBV6-1,NA,CASSSRSAQETQYF,TGTGCCAGCAGCAGTAGATCCGCCCAAGAGACCCAGTACTTC
TRBJ2-1,NA,TRBV20-1,many,CSAPRGGASSYNEQFF,TGCAGTGCACCCCGGGGCGGGGCCAGCTCCTACAATGAGCAGTTCTTC
TRBJ2-1,TRBD2,TRBV20-1,many,CSAKGLAGDNEQFF,TGCAGTGCTAAAGGACTAGCGGGGGACAATGAGCAGTTCTTC
TRBJ1-3,NA,TRBV5-1,many,CASREDGLSGNTIYF,TGCGCCAGCAGGGAAGATGGGCTCTCTGGAAACACCATATATTTT
TRBJ1-1,NA,TRBV19,NA,CASSISAGSVTEAFF,TGTGCCAGTAGTATTTCGGCAGGGTCGGTCACTGAAGCTTTCTTT
TRBJ2-1,NA,TRBV4-1,NA,CASSQEELVDEQFF,TGCGCCAGCAGCCAAGAGGAGCTAGTCGATGAGCAGTTCTTC
TRBJ2-7,TRBD1,TRBV19,NA,CASSILGTGLYYEQYF,TGTGCCAGTAGTATACTTGGGACAGGGCTTTACTACGAGCAGTACTTC
TRBJ2-1,TRBD2,TRBV5-1,NA,CASRWVAGGSYNEQFF,TGCGCCAGCAGGTGGGTAGCGGGCGGATCTTACAATGAGCAGTTCTTC
TRBJ2-7,NA,TRBV25-1,few,CASLESKHGYEQYF,TGTGCCAGCCTCGAGAGCAAACATGGTTACGAGCAGTACTTC
TRBJ2-2,TRBD2,TRBV9,few,CASSDSRTSGNTGELFF,TGTGCCAGCAGCGACAGTCGGACTAGCGGGAACACCGGGGAGCTGTTTTTT
TRBJ2-1,TRBD1,TRBV10-2,NA,CASSRGGRSYNEQFF,TGCGCCAGCAGTAGAGGGGGCCGTTCCTACAATGAGCAGTTCTTC
TRBJ2-2,TRBD2,TRBV10-2,NA,CAGSLAGGDTGELFF,TGCGCCGGCAGCCTAGCGGGAGGCGACACCGGGGAGCTGTTTTTT
TRBJ2-2,TRBD1,TRBV12-5,many,CASATVGTVGTGELFF,TGTGCTAGTGCCACCGTAGGGACAGTGGGAACCGGGGAGCTGTTTTTT
TRBJ1-2,TRBD1,TRBV7-3,few,CASSLTGGQGTNYGYTF,TGTGCCAGCAGCTTAACTGGGGGACAGGGGACCAACTATGGCTACACCTTC
TRBJ2-6,NA,TRBV20-1,many,CSAKVTGAGGANVLTF,TGCAGTGCTAAGGTTACAGGGGCGGGGGGGGCCAACGTCCTGACTTTC
TRBJ1-2,NA,TRBV18,many,CASSPDGSNYGYTF,TGTGCCAGCTCACCAGACGGCTCTAACTATGGCTACACCTTC
TRBJ1-2,NA,TRBV27,few,CASRLTGTAYGYTF,TGTGCCAGCAGATTAACCGGGACTGCCTATGGCTACACCTTC
TRBJ1-4,NA,TRBV20-1,NA,CSARPGATNEKLFF,TGCAGTGCTAGACCAGGGGCAACTAATGAAAAACTGTTTTTT
TRBJ2-1,TRBD1,TRBV5-1,many,CASSLSLGQGYNEQFF,TGCGCCAGCAGCTTGAGTTTGGGACAGGGGTACAATGAGCAGTTCTTC
TRBJ1-5,NA,TRBV6-2/TRBV6-3,many,CASSYLAASNQPQHF,TGTGCCAGCAGTTACCTGGCAGCTAGCAATCAGCCCCAGCATTTT
TRBJ2-3,TRBD2,TRBV2,many,CASKASGGTDTQYF,TGTGCCAGCAAGGCTAGCGGGGGCACAGATACGCAGTATTTT
TRBJ1-6,NA,TRBV10-3,NA,CAISESTEVGPLHF,TGTGCCATCAGTGAGTCGACAGAAGTTGGACCCCTCCACTTT
TRBJ1-2,TRBD1,TRBV7-3,NA,CASTTGGFFGYTF,TGTGCCAGCACGACAGGGGGCTTTTTTGGCTACACCTTC
TRBJ1-2,NA,TRBV14,few,CASTPSTGLYGYTF,TGTGCCAGCACCCCATCCACAGGGCTCTATGGCTACACCTTC
TRBJ2-1,NA,TRBV3-1,many,CASSQGYYNEQFF,TGTGCCAGCAGCCAAGGGTACTACAATGAGCAGTTCTTC
TRBJ2-2,NA,TRBV5-1,many,CASSLEGSGRYNTGELFF,TGCGCCAGCAGCTTGGAAGGTAGCGGTAGATATAACACCGGGGAGCTGTTTTTT
TRBJ2-3,NA,TRBV7-9,many,CASSRTGSTDTQYF,TGTGCCAGCAGCCGAACAGGAAGCACAGATACGCAGTATTTT
TRBJ1-6,NA,TRBV29-1,NA,CSVMSSYNSPLHF,TGCAGCGTTATGAGCTCCTATAATTCACCCCTCCACTTT
TRBJ1-2,NA,TRBV9,many,CASSVGLGPYGYTF,TGTGCCAGCAGCGTAGGCTTAGGGCCATATGGCTACACCTTC
TRBJ2-7,NA,TRBV15,many,CATSRVSSDYEQYF,TGTGCCACCAGCAGAGTATCTAGTGATTACGAGCAGTACTTC
TRBJ2-7,TRBD1,TRBV6-1,many,CASSDWDSTYEQYF,TGTGCCAGCAGTGACTGGGACAGCACCTACGAGCAGTACTTC